This T cell receptor beta chain was observed in a study of blood T cell repertoires in COVID-19. Whole-study context: The United States, Italy and Spain supplied acute and convalescent COVID-19 samples.

Profiling relied on immunoSEQ multiplex PCR, and the TCRdb table lists in-frame clones only, not all of them. The table includes 150,000 to 200,000 clones, almost 90% detected once. The CDR3 spans 18 residues. Losses at the gene ends were 3 bases for V and 0 bases for J; bases not matched to a gene: 5. Looked up from germline, CDR1 is SGHAT and CDR2 is FQNNGV. Input material: peripheral blood. This receptor was taken from a man aged 50 to 60 with acute or convalescent COVID-19. The V call is TRBV11-2, the J call TRBJ2-2, with TRBD2 identical over 12 bases. For the CDR3, the DNA is TGTGCCAGCAGCTTCCGGCTAGCGGGAGGGACGAACACCGGGGAGCTGTTTTTT. This codes for CASSFRLAGGTNTGELFF.